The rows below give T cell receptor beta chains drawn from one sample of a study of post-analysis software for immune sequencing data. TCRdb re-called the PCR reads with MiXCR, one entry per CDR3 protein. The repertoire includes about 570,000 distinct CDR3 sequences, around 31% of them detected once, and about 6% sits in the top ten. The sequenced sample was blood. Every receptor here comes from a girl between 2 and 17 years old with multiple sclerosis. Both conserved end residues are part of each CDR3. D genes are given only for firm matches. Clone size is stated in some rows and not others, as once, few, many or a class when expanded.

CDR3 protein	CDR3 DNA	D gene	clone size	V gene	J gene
CASRFGSAGTDTQYF	TGTGCCAGCAGGTTCGGATCGGCGGGCACAGATACGCAGTATTTT	NA	NA	TRBV14	TRBJ2-3
CASSLLAATDTQYF	TGTGCCAGCAGCTTACTAGCGGCCACAGATACGCAGTATTTT	TRBD2	few	TRBV11-2	TRBJ2-3
CASSLDGRGNEKLFF	TGCGCCAGCAGCTTGGATGGCAGGGGGAATGAAAAACTGTTTTTT	TRBD1	NA	TRBV5-1	TRBJ1-4
CASSLLRGSYNEQFF	TGTGCCAGCAGCTTGTTGCGGGGCTCCTACAATGAGCAGTTCTTC	NA	few	TRBV5-6	TRBJ2-1
CASSLHAAGGGQPQHF	TGTGCCAGCAGTTTGCACGCGGCAGGAGGTGGTCAGCCCCAGCATTTT	NA	NA	TRBV12-3/TRBV12-4	TRBJ1-5
CAINETGTGNLETQYF	TGTGCCATCAATGAGACCGGGACAGGGAATTTGGAGACCCAGTACTTC	TRBD1	few	TRBV10-3	TRBJ2-5
CASSKGDSQNIQYF	TGCGCCAGCAGCAAAGGGGACAGCCAAAACATTCAGTACTTC	TRBD1	NA	TRBV5-1	TRBJ2-4
CASSQGQGAPDTQYF	TGTGCCAGCAGCCAAGGACAGGGGGCCCCAGATACGCAGTATTTT	TRBD1	NA	TRBV3-1	TRBJ2-3
CSVEVQGAREQYF	TGCAGCGTTGAAGTACAGGGGGCTCGCGAGCAGTACTTC	TRBD1	few	TRBV29-1	TRBJ2-7
CSARRDSRTDTQYF	TGCAGTGCACGCAGGGACAGTAGGACCGATACGCAGTATTTT	TRBD1	NA	TRBV20-1	TRBJ2-3
CASAFRVDEKLFF	TGTGCCAGCGCATTCCGGGTGGATGAAAAACTGTTTTTT	NA	few	TRBV7-9	TRBJ1-4
CASSTPGTGQETQYF	TGTGCCAGCAGCACACCCGGGACAGGGCAAGAGACCCAGTACTTC	TRBD1	NA	TRBV12-3/TRBV12-4	TRBJ2-5
CASSSARRDRGLILYGYTF	TGTGCCAGCAGCTCGGCGAGGCGGGACAGGGGCCTCATCCTCTATGGCTACACCTTC	TRBD1	NA	TRBV7-6	TRBJ1-2
CASSLYGLGDTQYF	TGCGCCAGCAGCTTGTATGGGTTGGGCGATACGCAGTATTTT	NA	few	TRBV5-1	TRBJ2-3
CASRGTGGSYYEQYF	TGTGCCAGCAGAGGGACAGGGGGCTCATACTACGAGCAGTACTTC	TRBD1	NA	TRBV6-1	TRBJ2-7
CSASIGSEYTDTQYF	TGCAGTGCTAGTATTGGTAGCGAGTACACAGATACGCAGTATTTT	NA	NA	TRBV20-1	TRBJ2-3
CASSFSSTQYF	TGTGCCAGCAGCTTTAGTAGCACGCAGTATTTT	NA	few	TRBV5-6	TRBJ2-3
CASSLAGQKDQPQHF	TGCGCCAGCAGCTTGGCCGGACAGAAGGATCAGCCCCAGCATTTT	NA	few	TRBV5-1	TRBJ1-5